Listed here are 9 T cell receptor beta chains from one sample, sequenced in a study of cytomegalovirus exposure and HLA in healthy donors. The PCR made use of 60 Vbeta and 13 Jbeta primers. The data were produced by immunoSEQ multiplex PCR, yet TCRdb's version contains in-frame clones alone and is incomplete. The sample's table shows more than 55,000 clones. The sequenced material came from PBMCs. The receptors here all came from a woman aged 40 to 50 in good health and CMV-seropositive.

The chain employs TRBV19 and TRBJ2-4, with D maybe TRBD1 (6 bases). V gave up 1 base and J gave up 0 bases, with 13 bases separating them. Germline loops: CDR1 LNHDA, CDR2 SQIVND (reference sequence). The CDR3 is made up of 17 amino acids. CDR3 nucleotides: TGTGCCAGTAGTATAGGGAGGACAGTTTTAGCCAAAAACATTCAGTACTTC. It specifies CASSIGRTVLAKNIQYF.

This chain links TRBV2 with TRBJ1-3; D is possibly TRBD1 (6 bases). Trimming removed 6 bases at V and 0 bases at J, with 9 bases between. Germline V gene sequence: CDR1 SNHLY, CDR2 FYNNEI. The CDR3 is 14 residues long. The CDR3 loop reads CASSEQGSGNTIYF. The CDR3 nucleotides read TGTGCCAGCAGCGAACAGGGCTCTGGAAACACCATATATTTT.

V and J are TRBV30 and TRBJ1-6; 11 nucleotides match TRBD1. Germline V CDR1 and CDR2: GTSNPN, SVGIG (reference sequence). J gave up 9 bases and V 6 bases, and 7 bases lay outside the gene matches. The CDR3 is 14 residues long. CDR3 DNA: TGTGCCTGTTGTTCGGACAGGGGGCCTTCACCCCTCCACTTT. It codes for CACCSDRGPSPLHF.

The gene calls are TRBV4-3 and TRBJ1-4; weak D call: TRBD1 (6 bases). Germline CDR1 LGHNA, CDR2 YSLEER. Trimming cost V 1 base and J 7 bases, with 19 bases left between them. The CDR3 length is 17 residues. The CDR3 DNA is TGCGCCAGCAGCCAAGTTTCGTGGGGCAGGGGTAGTGAAAAACTGTTTTTT. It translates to CASSQVSWGRGSEKLFF.

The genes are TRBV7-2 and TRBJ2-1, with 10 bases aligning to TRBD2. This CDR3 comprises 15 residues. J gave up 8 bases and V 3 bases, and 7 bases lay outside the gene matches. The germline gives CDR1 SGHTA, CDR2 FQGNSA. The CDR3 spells CASSLLAGEVDEQFF. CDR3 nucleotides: TGTGCCAGCAGCTTGCTAGCGGGGGAGGTGGATGAGCAGTTCTTC.

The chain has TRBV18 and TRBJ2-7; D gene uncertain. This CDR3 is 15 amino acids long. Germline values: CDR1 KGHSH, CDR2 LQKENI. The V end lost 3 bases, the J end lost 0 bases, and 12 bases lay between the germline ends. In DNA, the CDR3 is TGTGCCAGCTCACCGTCTCCGGGTGGCTCCTACGAGCAGTACTTC. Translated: CASSPSPGGSYEQYF. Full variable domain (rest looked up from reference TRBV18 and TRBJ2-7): NAGVMQNPRHLVRRRGQEARLRCSPMKGHSHVYWYRQLPEEGLKFMVYLQKENIIDESGMPKERFSAEFPKEGPSILRIQQVVRGDSAAYFCASSPSPGGSYEQYFGPGTRLTVT.

The CDR3 reads CASSRDRGETQYF. The DNA of the CDR3 is TGTGCCAGCAGCAGAGACAGGGGGGAGACCCAGTACTTC. The chain has TRBV5-8 and TRBJ2-5; 9 nucleotides align to TRBD1. The CDR3 has 13 residues. In germline, CDR1 is SGHTS, CDR2 YDEGEE. Germline trimming cut 4 bases from V and 5 bases from J; bases unmatched to any gene: 3.

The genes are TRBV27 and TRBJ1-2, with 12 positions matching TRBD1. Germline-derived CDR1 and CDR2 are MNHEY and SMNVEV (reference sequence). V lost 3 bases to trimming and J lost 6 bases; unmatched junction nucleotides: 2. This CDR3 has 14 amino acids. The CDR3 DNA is TGTGCCAGCAGTTTGGGACAGGGGGCGGATGGCTACACCTTC. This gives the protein CASSLGQGADGYTF.

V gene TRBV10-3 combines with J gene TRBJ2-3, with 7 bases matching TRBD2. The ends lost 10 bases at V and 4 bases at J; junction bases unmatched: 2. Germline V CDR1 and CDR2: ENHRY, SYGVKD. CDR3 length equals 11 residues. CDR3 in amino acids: CATRESDTQYF. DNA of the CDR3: TGTGCCACGCGGGAGTCAGATACGCAGTATTTT.